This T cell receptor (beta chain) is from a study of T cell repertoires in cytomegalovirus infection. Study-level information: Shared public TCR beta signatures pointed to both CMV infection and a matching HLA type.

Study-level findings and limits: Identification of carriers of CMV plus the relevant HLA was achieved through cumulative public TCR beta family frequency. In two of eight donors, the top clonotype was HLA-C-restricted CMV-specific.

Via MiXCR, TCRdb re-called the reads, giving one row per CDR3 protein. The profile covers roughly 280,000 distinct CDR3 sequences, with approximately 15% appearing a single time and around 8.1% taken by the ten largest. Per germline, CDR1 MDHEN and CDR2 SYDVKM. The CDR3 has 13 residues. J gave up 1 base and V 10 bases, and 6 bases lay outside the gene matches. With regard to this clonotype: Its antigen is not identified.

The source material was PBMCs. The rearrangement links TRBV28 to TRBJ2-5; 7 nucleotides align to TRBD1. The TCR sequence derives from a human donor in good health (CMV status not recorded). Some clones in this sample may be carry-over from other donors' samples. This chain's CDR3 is CAIQGQPQETQYF. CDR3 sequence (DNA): TGTGCCATCCAGGGACAGCCCCAAGAGACCCAGTACTTC.